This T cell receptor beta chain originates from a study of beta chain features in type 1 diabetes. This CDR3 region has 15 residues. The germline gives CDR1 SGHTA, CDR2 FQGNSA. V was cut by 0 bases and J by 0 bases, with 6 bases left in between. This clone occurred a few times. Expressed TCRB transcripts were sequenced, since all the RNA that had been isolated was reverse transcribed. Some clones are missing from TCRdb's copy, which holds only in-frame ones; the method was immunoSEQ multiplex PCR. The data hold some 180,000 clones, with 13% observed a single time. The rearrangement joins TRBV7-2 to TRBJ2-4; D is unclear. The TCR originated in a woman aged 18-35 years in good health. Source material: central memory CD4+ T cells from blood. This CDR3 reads CASSLARVAKNIQYF. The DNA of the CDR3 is TGTGCCAGCAGCTTAGCAAGAGTAGCCAAAAACATTCAGTACTTC.